This record looks at one T cell receptor beta chain sequence and its context. CDR1 is SGHAT, CDR2 FQNNGV, per germline. V lost 3 bases and J lost 7, with 9 bases in between. The CDR3 is 12 residues long. This record belongs to a study of blood T cell repertoires in COVID-19. Assay used: immunoSEQ multiplex PCR; TCRdb lists only in-frame clones, some missing. Here the sample spans about 170,000 clones, around 85% being singletons. The sequence came from a man aged 60 to 69 who had recovered from COVID-19. V gene TRBV11-2 combines with J gene TRBJ1-1, with a tentative D call TRBD1 (6 bases). Specimen: peripheral blood. Here the CDR3 DNA reads TGTGCCAGCAGCTTCGAACAGGGTGAAGCTTTCTTT. This codes for CASSFEQGEAFF.